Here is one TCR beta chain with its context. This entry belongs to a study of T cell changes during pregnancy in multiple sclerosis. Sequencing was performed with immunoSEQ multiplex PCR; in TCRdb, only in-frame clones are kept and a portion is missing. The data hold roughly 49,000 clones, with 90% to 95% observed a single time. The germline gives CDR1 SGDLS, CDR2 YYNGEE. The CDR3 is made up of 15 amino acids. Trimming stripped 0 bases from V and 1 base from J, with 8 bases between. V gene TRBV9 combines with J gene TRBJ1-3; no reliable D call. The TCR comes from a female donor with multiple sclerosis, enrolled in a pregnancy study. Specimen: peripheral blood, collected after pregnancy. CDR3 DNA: TGTGCCAGCAGCGTAGCTTCGGGGTCTGGAAACACCATATATTTT. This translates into CASSVASGSGNTIYF.